These 29 T cell receptor beta chains were sequenced from one sample in a study of response to subunit inactivated influenza vaccine. TCRdb recomputed calls from the RT-PCR reads with MiXCR, one row per CDR3 protein. In the table there are under 750,000 distinct CDR3 sequences, over 9.5% of which are singletons. Source: PBMCs from blood, taken on the day of vaccination. These receptors all stem from a man aged 50 to 60 who received an inactivated influenza vaccine.

This rearrangement joins TRBV28 to TRBJ2-1, with TRBD2 as a possible D gene (6 bases). V was shortened by 8 bases and J by 2 bases, with 13 bases between the two germline ends. The V gene's germline CDR1 is MDHEN and CDR2 SYDVKM. CDR3 size: 14 residues. CDR3 sequence: CASGAGGTYNEQFF. The CDR3 nucleotides read TGTGCCAGCGGAGCCGGCGGGACCTACAATGAGCAGTTCTTC.

The chain combines TRBV3-1 with TRBJ2-2, with 12 bases that match TRBD2. CDR3 size: 18 residues. Germline lookup yields CDR1 LGHDT and CDR2 YNNKEL (reference sequence). Trimming took 7 bases from V and 1 from J; bases not matched to a gene: 10. The CDR3 coding sequence is TGTGCCAGCACCAAAACTAGCGGGGGGATTCAGAACACCGGGGAGCTGTTTTTT. The encoded protein is CASTKTSGGIQNTGELFF.

This clonotype occurred many times. The CDR3 DNA sequence: TGTGCCAGCAGTGCGGGGCCGGCTTCACCCCTCCACTTT. This sequence encodes CASSAGPASPLHF. The V and J genes are TRBV2 and TRBJ1-6, with D possibly TRBD1 on 5 matching bases. This CDR3 comprises 13 residues. Trimming stripped 4 bases from V and 9 bases from J, with 10 bases between. The germline V gene has CDR1 SNHLY and CDR2 FYNNEI.

This clonotype has a handful of counts. The chain joins TRBV5-1 to TRBJ2-7, with 9 bases lining up with TRBD1. This CDR3 is built from 14 residues. The germline gives CDR1 SGHRS, CDR2 YFSETQ. V lost 4 bases and J lost 2; bases outside the gene matches: 4. As DNA, the CDR3 is TGCGCCAGCAGCAAAGGACAGGGGACCTACGAGCAGTACTTC. This sequence encodes CASSKGQGTYEQYF.

This chain links TRBV5-1 with TRBJ2-5; 7 bases are shared with TRBD1. V lost 4 bases, J lost 5 bases, and 14 bases stayed unmatched. From germline, CDR1 is SGHRS and CDR2 YFSETQ. This CDR3 spans 16 amino acids. CDR3 loop: CASSNLTGARRETQYF. CDR3 in DNA: TGCGCCAGCAGCAACCTTACAGGGGCGAGGAGGGAGACCCAGTACTTC.

The J gene is TRBJ2-2, the V gene TRBV20-1; TRBD1 might be the D (6 bases). The CDR3 contains 13 residues. The V and J ends lost 3 bases and 7 bases respectively, with 12 bases between them. Germline CDR1 reads DFQATT; CDR2 reads SNEGSKA (reference sequence). CDR3 residues: CSASLGAGGELFF. The CDR3 DNA reads TGCAGTGCTAGTTTGGGGGCTGGCGGGGAGCTGTTTTTT.

The chain links TRBV5-1 to TRBJ2-2; 9 bases line up with TRBD1. CDR1 is SGHRS and CDR2 is YFSETQ in the germline V gene. This CDR3 has 15 residues. V was clipped by 3 bases and J by 6 bases; unmatched bases: 6. CDR3 coding DNA: TGCGCCAGCAGCTCAACCGGGACAGGGTCCGGGGAGCTGTTTTTT. It is translated as CASSSTGTGSGELFF.

The gene calls are TRBV7-9 and TRBJ1-1; D not certain. V was trimmed by 8 bases and J by 11 bases, leaving 18 bases between them. The CDR3 is 12 amino acids. The germline CDR1 and CDR2 sequences are SEHNR and FQNEAQ (reference sequence). DNA for the CDR3: TGTGCCAGCGCCAGCACAGAGGATCTGGCTTTCTTT. It yields the protein CASASTEDLAFF.

This clonotype was seen at least ten times. The V call is TRBV20-1, the J call TRBJ1-2; D remains ambiguous. The germline V gene has CDR1 DFQATT and CDR2 SNEGSKA (reference sequence). The CDR3 is 13 residues long. V dropped 3 bases and J dropped 8 bases, with 16 bases sitting between them. The CDR3 nucleotides read TGCAGTGCTAGTCGTCAGCCTGGCTGGGGCTACACCTTC. This sequence encodes CSASRQPGWGYTF.

The chain recombines TRBV11-2 with TRBJ1-1; no definite D call. The V and J ends lost 1 base and 5 bases respectively, with 8 bases between them. The V gene's germline CDR1 is SGHAT and CDR2 FQNNGV. The CDR3 runs to 13 residues. CDR3 amino acids: CASSLVARTEAFF. In DNA form, the CDR3 reads TGTGCCAGCAGCTTAGTGGCAAGGACTGAAGCTTTCTTT.

This clonotype was seen only a few times. The V call is TRBV3-1, the J call TRBJ2-4; unclear D gene. Germline V gene lookup returns CDR1 LGHDT and CDR2 YNNKEL (reference sequence). The CDR3 length is 19 residues. Trimming left V 0 bases short and J 3 bases short, with 21 bases between. The CDR3 bases are TGTGCCAGCAGCCAAGATCTTGTTCCCCTTTCGGCGGACAAAAACATTCAGTACTTC. Translated: CASSQDLVPLSADKNIQYF.

This clonotype was counted a few times. This sequence joins TRBV11-2 and TRBJ1-4; TRBD1 agrees at 7 bases. The CDR3 length is 18 residues. Trimming removed 7 bases from V and 0 bases from J; junction bases left unmatched: 14. The germline CDR1 and CDR2 sequences are SGHAT and FQNNGV. The CDR3 is CASTHKWGQHATNEKLFF. CDR3 coding DNA: TGTGCCAGCACCCACAAGTGGGGACAGCATGCAACTAATGAAAAACTGTTTTTT.

A few counts support this clonotype. The gene calls are TRBV6-2 or TRBV6-3 and TRBJ2-7; the match to TRBD1 covers 7 bases. The CDR3 is 13 amino acids. Germline-derived CDR1 and CDR2 are MNHEY and SVGEGT. Trimming at V came to 4 bases and at J to 4 bases, leaving 4 bases not matched to a gene. This CDR3 is CASSFKQGYEQYF. CDR3 in DNA: TGTGCCAGCAGTTTCAAACAGGGGTACGAGCAGTACTTC.

The rearrangement uses TRBV6-2 or TRBV6-3 and TRBJ1-5; D ambiguous. TRBJ2-3 explains the end of the DNA better; the J call may be wrong. CDR1 and CDR2 (germline): MNHEY, SVGEGT. The CDR3 spans 14 residues. The CDR3 DNA is TGTGCCAGCAGTTACTCGTGGAGCAATCAGCCCCAGTATTTT. It codes for CASSYSWSNQPQYF.

The chain has TRBV23-1 and TRBJ2-7, with 7 nucleotides matching TRBD1. TRBV23-1 is an open reading frame, and its role is uncertain. The trim removed 4 bases at V and 4 bases at J, leaving 7 bases unmatched. This CDR3 has 14 residues. CDR3 coding DNA: TGCGCCAGCAGTCGATTGGGACAGCGTTACGAGCAGTACTTC. Translating gives CASSRLGQRYEQYF.

The CDR3 sequence: CASSPTLTGSNEKLFF. CDR3 nucleotides: TGTGCCAGCAGCCCAACCCTCACAGGGTCTAATGAAAAACTGTTTTTT. The chain has TRBV7-2 and TRBJ1-4, with TRBD1 as a possible D gene (6 bases). The V end lost 5 bases, the J end lost 3 bases, and 16 bases lay between the germline ends. Germline V gene sequence: CDR1 SGHTA, CDR2 FQGNSA. The CDR3 consists of 16 residues.

The V call is TRBV12-3 or TRBV12-4, the J call TRBJ2-1; TRBD2 matches at 8 bases. The CDR3 loop spans 17 amino acids. V was clipped by 6 bases and J by 0 bases; unmatched bases: 10. In DNA form, the CDR3 reads TGTGCCAGCAGCCCCATAGCGGGGACCTACTCCTACAATGAGCAGTTCTTC. Translation gives CASSPIAGTYSYNEQFF.

Written as DNA, the CDR3 is TGCAGTGCTAGTGAGGGGGGCACTCAAGAGACCCAGTACTTC. This codes for CSASEGGTQETQYF. The chain employs TRBV20-1 and TRBJ2-5, with D perhaps assigned TRBD1 or TRBD2 (6 bases each). Germline lookup yields CDR1 DFQATT and CDR2 SNEGSKA (reference sequence). The CDR3 spans 14 residues. Trimming left V 3 bases short and J 2 bases short, with 13 bases between.

The chain carries TRBV5-4 and TRBJ2-7; TRBD2 aligns across 8 bases. V dropped 4 bases and J dropped 0; count of bases not matched to a gene: 9. Germline V gives CDR1 SGHNT, CDR2 YYREEE (reference sequence). There are 16 residues in the CDR3. CDR3 coding DNA: TGTGCCAGCAGCAGCGGCGGGACTAGGAGCTCCTACGAGCAGTACTTC. It encodes CASSSGGTRSSYEQYF.

This chain uses TRBV10-3 with TRBJ2-3, with 11 bases that match TRBD2. Germline CDR1 and CDR2: ENHRY and SYGVKD. V lost 3 bases, J lost 3 bases, and 2 bases stayed unmatched. The CDR3 sequence is 15 residues long. The DNA for the CDR3 is TGTGCCATCAGTGAAGGGACTAGCGGAACAGATACGCAGTATTTT. Its protein product is CAISEGTSGTDTQYF.

This sequence joins TRBV12-3 or TRBV12-4 and TRBJ2-6; TRBD2 is a possible D gene (5 bases). Trimming shortened V by 7 bases and J by 1 base, and 14 bases separated the two germline ends. The CDR3 totals 16 residues. The CDR3 region has the DNA TGTGCCAGCACCCCCCACCCGGGATCTGGGGCCAACGTCCTGACTTTC. This codes for CASTPHPGSGANVLTF.

V gene TRBV5-1 combines with J gene TRBJ1-1, with TRBD1 as a possible D gene (5 bases). Trimming removed 0 bases at V and 11 bases at J, with 20 bases between. Germline V CDR1 and CDR2: SGHRS, YFSETQ. This CDR3 is 15 amino acids long. The CDR3 DNA reads as TGCGCCAGCAGCTTGGTATCAGGGAGGAGCGGGGACGCTTTCTTT. Its protein product is CASSLVSGRSGDAFF.

V usage is TRBV28 and J usage is TRBJ2-7; either TRBD1 or TRBD2 may supply D (6 bases each). Germline CDR1 is MDHEN and CDR2 is SYDVKM. Trimming took off 6 bases at V and 3 bases at J, with 21 bases between the two ends. The CDR3 totals 16 residues. The chain's CDR3 is CASSPARGQGGYEQYF. CDR3 nucleotide sequence: TGTGCCAGCAGCCCAGCCCGGGGGCAGGGAGGCTACGAGCAGTACTTC.

The chain recombines TRBV18 with TRBJ1-6; 11 bases are shared with TRBD1. Germline V gives CDR1 KGHSH, CDR2 LQKENI. The CDR3 runs to 16 residues. The J segment lost 9 bases and the V segment lost 0 bases, leaving 4 bases of the junction unmatched. As DNA, the CDR3 is TGTGCCAGCTCACCACCGGGGGACAGGGGGTTTTCACCCCTCCACTTT. Encoded protein: CASSPPGDRGFSPLHF.

The chain recombines TRBV7-9 with TRBJ2-2; 8 bases line up with TRBD2. Germline CDR1 and CDR2: SEHNR and FQNEAQ (reference sequence). This CDR3 contains 14 residues. Trimming took 7 bases from V and 4 from J; bases not matched to a gene: 5. CDR3 protein: CASKGSGGTGELFF. The CDR3 nucleotides read TGTGCCAGCAAAGGAAGCGGGGGCACCGGGGAGCTGTTTTTT.

Ten or more counts support this clonotype. The genes are TRBV25-1 and TRBJ2-1; D unresolved. CDR3 length: 11 amino acids. The germline V gene encodes CDR1 MGHDK and CDR2 SYGVNS. V lost 3 bases to trimming and J lost 8 bases, with 5 bases between them. CDR3 nucleotides: TGTGCCAGCAGTGATGTCCATGAGCAGTTCTTC. Amino acids: CASSDVHEQFF.

V gene TRBV12-2 combines with J gene TRBJ2-7; the D call in the table, TRBD1, was not verified against the DNA. TRBV12-2 is recorded as a pseudogene. CDR3 length equals 15 residues. The CDR3 loop is CALPRGGVTIYEQYF. CDR3 DNA sequence: TGTGCTCTACCCCGGGGCGGGGTTACCATCTACGAGCAGTACTTC.

This clonotype was observed many times. The genes are TRBV28 and TRBJ2-1; D is unclear. The CDR3 is 14 residues long. Trimming left V 5 bases short and J 3 bases short, with 11 bases between. CDR1 is MDHEN and CDR2 is SYDVKM in the germline V gene. CDR3 DNA: TGTGCCAGCAGTCACCAGTACATCTACAATGAGCAGTTCTTC. It encodes CASSHQYIYNEQFF.

This clonotype turned up a few times. The chain combines TRBV20-1 with TRBJ2-1, with TRBD2 matching 8 bases. This CDR3 is built from 17 residues. V shed 2 bases, J shed 2 bases, and the junction held 11 bases outside the gene matches. Germline CDR1 DFQATT, CDR2 SNEGSKA (reference sequence). CDR3: CSARLPGRAPPYNEQFF. The CDR3 region has the DNA TGCAGTGCTAGATTACCCGGGAGGGCCCCCCCCTACAATGAGCAGTTCTTC.